The 9 T cell receptor beta chains below all came from one sample that was sequenced in a study of blood T cell repertoires in COVID-19. Sequencing was performed with immunoSEQ multiplex PCR; in TCRdb, only in-frame clones are kept and a portion is missing. The profile shows approximately 70,000 clones, under 90% of them singletons. The sample consisted of peripheral blood. These receptors all stem from a man between 65 and 80 years old who had recovered from COVID-19.

The sample holds one count of this clone. The J gene is TRBJ2-3, the V gene TRBV5-6; TRBD1 matches 8 bases. Germline CDR1 and CDR2: SGHDT and YYEEEE. The CDR3 has 14 amino acids. Losses at the gene ends were 3 bases for V and 3 bases for J; bases not matched to a gene: 3. CDR3 sequence (DNA): TGTGCCAGCAGCTCCGGACAGGGTACAGATACGCAGTATTTT. This encodes CASSSGQGTDTQYF.

This clone was detected once. The chain links TRBV6-4 to TRBJ1-6; a weak D match, TRBD1 (6 bases). V gave up 6 bases and J gave up 0 bases, with 15 bases separating them. The germline gives CDR1 MRHNA, CDR2 SNTAGT. The CDR3 covers 17 residues. The CDR3 DNA sequence: TGTGCCAGCAGCCAGGGGCCCGTAAGCTCCTATAATTCACCCCTCCACTTT. It yields the protein CASSQGPVSSYNSPLHF.

This clone is a singleton in its sample. CDR3 DNA: TGTGCCAGCAGCCAAGGTGGGACTAGCGGTAGCTCCTACAATGAGCAGTTCTTC. The encoded protein is CASSQGGTSGSSYNEQFF. The chain couples TRBV3-1 (or the pseudogene TRBV3-2) to TRBJ2-1, with 11 bases aligning to TRBD2. J lost 0 bases, V lost 1 base, and 5 bases had no gene match. Per the germline V gene, CDR1 is LGHDT and CDR2 is YNNKEL (reference sequence). CDR3 length: 18 residues.

This rearrangement joins TRBV6-4 to TRBJ1-1; D not resolved. Germline values: CDR1 MRHNA, CDR2 SNTAGT. Trimming took off 5 bases at V and 3 bases at J, with 10 bases between the two ends. CDR3 size: 13 residues. The CDR3, as DNA: TGTGCCAGCAGTAAAGGAGCGGACACTGAAGCTTTCTTT. It encodes CASSKGADTEAFF.

Only one count was recorded for this clone. The chain links TRBV19 to TRBJ1-4, with 7 bases matching TRBD1. J was trimmed by 5 bases and V by 9 bases; bases with no gene match: 12. The CDR3 is made up of 15 amino acids. Germline V gene data show CDR1 as LNHDA and CDR2 as SQIVND (reference sequence). The CDR3 sequence: CASSDSGQKNEKLFF. DNA of the CDR3: TGTGCCAGCTCCGATTCGGGACAGAAGAATGAAAAACTGTTTTTT.

The V gene is TRBV18, the J gene TRBJ1-1; 7 bases map to TRBD1. The CDR3 is made up of 15 amino acids. Germline CDR1 and CDR2: KGHSH and LQKENI. V lost 3 bases and J lost 3; bases outside the gene matches: 7. CDR3 loop: CASSPTTGAYTEAFF. In nucleotides, the CDR3 is TGTGCCAGCTCACCGACCACAGGGGCGTACACTGAAGCTTTCTTT. Based on the CDR3 plus reference TRBV18 and TRBJ1-1, the full variable domain is NAGVMQNPRHLVRRRGQEARLRCSPMKGHSHVYWYRQLPEEGLKFMVYLQKENIIDESGMPKERFSAEFPKEGPSILRIQQVVRGDSAAYFCASSPTTGAYTEAFFGQGTRLTVV.

The rearrangement joins TRBV7-2 to TRBJ1-1; 8 bases match TRBD1. This CDR3 spans 15 amino acids. Germline lookup yields CDR1 SGHTA and CDR2 FQGNSA. The J segment lost 10 bases and the V segment lost 3 bases, leaving 13 bases of the junction unmatched. CDR3 nucleotides: TGTGCCAGCAGCTTTATACAGGGGGGCGATGATCGAGCTTTCTTT. Protein sequence: CASSFIQGGDDRAFF.

The chain combines TRBV30 with TRBJ1-1; 7 positions match TRBD1. Germline assignment: CDR1 GTSNPN and CDR2 SVGIG (reference sequence). The length of the CDR3 is 15 residues. V lost 3 bases and J lost 4; bases outside the gene matches: 11. The CDR3 loop reads CAWSAEQGLGTEAFF. In nucleotides, the CDR3 is TGTGCCTGGAGCGCTGAACAGGGGTTGGGCACTGAAGCTTTCTTT.

The gene calls are TRBV10-3 and TRBJ1-2; 12 bases fit TRBD1. The CDR3 length is 15 residues. J lost 5 bases, V lost 2 bases, and 3 bases had no gene match. The germline V gene has CDR1 ENHRY and CDR2 SYGVKD. CDR3 bases: TGTGCCATCAGTGAGGGGGACAGGGGGCTGTATGGCTACACCTTC. Its protein is CAISEGDRGLYGYTF.